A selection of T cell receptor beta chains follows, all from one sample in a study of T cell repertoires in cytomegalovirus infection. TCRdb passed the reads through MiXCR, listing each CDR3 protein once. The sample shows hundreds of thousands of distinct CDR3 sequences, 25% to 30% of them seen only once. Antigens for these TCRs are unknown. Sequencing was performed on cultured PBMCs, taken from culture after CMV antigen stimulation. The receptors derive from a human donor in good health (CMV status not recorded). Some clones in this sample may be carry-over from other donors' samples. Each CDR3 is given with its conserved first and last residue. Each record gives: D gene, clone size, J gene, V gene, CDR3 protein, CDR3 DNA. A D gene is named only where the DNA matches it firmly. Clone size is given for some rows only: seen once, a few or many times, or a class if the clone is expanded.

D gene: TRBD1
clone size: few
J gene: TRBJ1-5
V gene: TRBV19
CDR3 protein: CASTGQDRNQPQHF
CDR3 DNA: TGTGCCAGTACTGGACAGGACCGCAATCAGCCCCAGCATTTT

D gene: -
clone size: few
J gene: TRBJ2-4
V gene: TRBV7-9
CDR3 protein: CASSLAEAKNIQYF
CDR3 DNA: TGTGCCAGCAGCTTAGCGGAAGCCAAAAACATTCAGTACTTC

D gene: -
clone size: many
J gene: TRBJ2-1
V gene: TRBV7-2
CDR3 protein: CASSTTAGSLPPYNEQFF
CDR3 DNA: TGTGCCAGCAGCACAACCGCGGGGTCCCTACCGCCCTACAATGAGCAGTTCTTC

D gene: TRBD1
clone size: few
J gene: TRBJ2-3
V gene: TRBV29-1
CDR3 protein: CSVGQGAADTQYF
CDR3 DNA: TGCAGCGTCGGACAGGGTGCCGCAGATACGCAGTATTTT

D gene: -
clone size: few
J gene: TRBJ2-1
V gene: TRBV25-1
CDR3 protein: CASSASTGRHREVGNEQFF
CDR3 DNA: TGTGCCAGCAGTGCCTCGACGGGACGACACAGGGAGGTTGGCAATGAGCAGTTCTTC

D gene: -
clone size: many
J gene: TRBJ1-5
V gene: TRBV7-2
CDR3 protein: CASSLMIGVNQPQHF
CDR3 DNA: TGTGCCAGCAGCTTAATGATCGGGGTAAATCAGCCCCAGCATTTT

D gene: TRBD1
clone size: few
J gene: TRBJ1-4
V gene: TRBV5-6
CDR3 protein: CASSRAGGNEKLFF
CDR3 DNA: TGTGCCAGCAGCCGAGCAGGGGGAAATGAAAAACTGTTTTTT

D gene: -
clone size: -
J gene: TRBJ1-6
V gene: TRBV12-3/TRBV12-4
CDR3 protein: CASSFDYNSPLHF
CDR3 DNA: TGTGCCAGCAGTTTTGATTATAATTCACCCCTCCACTTT

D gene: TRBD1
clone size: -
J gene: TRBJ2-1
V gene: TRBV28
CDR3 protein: CAIGTGNINEQFF
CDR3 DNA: TGTGCCATCGGGACAGGCAATATCAATGAGCAGTTCTTC

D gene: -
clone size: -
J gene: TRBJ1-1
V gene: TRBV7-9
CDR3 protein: CASSLAVGRPEAFF
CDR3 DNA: TGTGCCAGCAGCTTAGCGGTGGGGCGCCCTGAAGCTTTCTTT

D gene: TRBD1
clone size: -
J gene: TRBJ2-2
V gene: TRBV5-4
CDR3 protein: CASSSRWLGQGLTGELFF
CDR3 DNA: TGTGCCAGCAGCTCCCGTTGGCTGGGACAGGGGTTAACCGGGGAGCTGTTTTTT

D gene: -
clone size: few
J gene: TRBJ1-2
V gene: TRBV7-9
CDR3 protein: CASSLSPRNGYTF
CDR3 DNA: TGTGCCAGCAGCTTATCCCCCAGAAACGGCTACACCTTC

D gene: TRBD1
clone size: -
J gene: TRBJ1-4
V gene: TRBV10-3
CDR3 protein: CAISATGQGVNEKLFF
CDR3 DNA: TGTGCCATCAGCGCGACAGGACAGGGAGTTAACGAAAAACTGTTTTTT

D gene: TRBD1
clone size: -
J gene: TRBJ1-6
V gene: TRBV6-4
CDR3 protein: CASATGENSPLHF
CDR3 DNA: TGTGCCAGCGCGACAGGGGAAAATTCACCCCTCCACTTT

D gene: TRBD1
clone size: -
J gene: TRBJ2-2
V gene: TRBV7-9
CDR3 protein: CASSPGTGLTGELFF
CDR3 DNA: TGTGCCAGCAGCCCCGGGACAGGGTTGACCGGGGAGCTGTTTTTT

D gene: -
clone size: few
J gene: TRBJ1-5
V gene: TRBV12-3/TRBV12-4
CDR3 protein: CASSLGSPGAQPQHF
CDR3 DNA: TGTGCCAGCAGTTTGGGCAGCCCCGGGGCCCAGCCCCAGCATTTT

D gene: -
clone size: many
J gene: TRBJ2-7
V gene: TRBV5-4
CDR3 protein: CASSLVWGDYYEQYF
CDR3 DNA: TGTGCCAGCAGCTTGGTCTGGGGTGATTACTACGAGCAGTACTTC

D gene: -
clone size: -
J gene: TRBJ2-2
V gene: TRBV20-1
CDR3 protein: CSARDARVNTGELFF
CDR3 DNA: TGCAGTGCTAGAGATGCCAGGGTTAACACCGGGGAGCTGTTTTTT

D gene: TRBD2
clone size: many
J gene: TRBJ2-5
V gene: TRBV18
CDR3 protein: CASSRGASGSPGETQYF
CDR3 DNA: TGTGCCAGCTCTCGGGGAGCTAGCGGGAGCCCCGGAGAGACCCAGTACTTC

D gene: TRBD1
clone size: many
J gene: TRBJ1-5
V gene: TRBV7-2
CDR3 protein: CASSLRTGVQPQHF
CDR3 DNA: TGTGCCAGCAGCTTAAGGACAGGGGTGCAGCCCCAGCATTTT

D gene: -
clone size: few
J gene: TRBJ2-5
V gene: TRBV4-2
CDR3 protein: CASSQDLRGETQYF
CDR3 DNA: TGTGCCAGCAGCCAAGATTTGCGTGGAGAGACCCAGTACTTC

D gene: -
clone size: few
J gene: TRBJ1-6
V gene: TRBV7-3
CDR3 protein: CASSLMPGNQFPLHF
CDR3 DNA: TGTGCCAGCAGCTTAATGCCAGGGAATCAATTCCCCCTCCACTTT

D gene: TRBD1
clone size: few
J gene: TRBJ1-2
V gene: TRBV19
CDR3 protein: CASRQGTTYGYTF
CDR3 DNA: TGTGCCAGTAGACAGGGGACAACTTATGGCTACACCTTC

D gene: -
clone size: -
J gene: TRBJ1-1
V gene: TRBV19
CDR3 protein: CASSADRGHMGPEAFF
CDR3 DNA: TGTGCCAGTAGTGCGGACCGGGGGCATATGGGGCCTGAAGCTTTCTTT

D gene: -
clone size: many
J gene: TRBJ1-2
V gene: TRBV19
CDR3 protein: CASKEGILYGYTF
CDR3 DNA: TGTGCCAGTAAGGAGGGAATCCTATATGGCTACACCTTC

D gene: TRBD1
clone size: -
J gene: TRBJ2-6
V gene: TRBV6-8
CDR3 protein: CASSRQGSSGANVLTF
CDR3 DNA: TGTGCCAGCAGCAGACAGGGGAGCTCTGGGGCCAACGTCCTGACTTTC

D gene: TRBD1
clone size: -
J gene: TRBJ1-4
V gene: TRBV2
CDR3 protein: CASSAPGQGFEKLFF
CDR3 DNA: TGTGCCAGCAGTGCCCCGGGACAGGGCTTTGAAAAACTGTTTTTT

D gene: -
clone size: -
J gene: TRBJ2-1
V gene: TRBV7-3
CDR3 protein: CASSPGLPSGEQFF
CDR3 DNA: TGTGCCAGCAGCCCCGGCCTCCCCTCGGGTGAGCAGTTCTTC

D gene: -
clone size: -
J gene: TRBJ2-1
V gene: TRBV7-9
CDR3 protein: CASRGRGYNEQFF
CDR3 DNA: TGTGCCAGCAGGGGTAGAGGGTACAATGAGCAGTTCTTC

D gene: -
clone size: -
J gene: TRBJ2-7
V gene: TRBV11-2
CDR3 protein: CASRGPSPYEQYF
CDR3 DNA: TGTGCCAGCCGGGGACCTTCTCCCTACGAGCAGTACTTC

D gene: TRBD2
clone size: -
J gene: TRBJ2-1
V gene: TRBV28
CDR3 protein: CASSFGGGSPLVQFF
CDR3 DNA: TGTGCCAGCAGTTTCGGGGGAGGGAGTCCGCTCGTGCAGTTCTTC

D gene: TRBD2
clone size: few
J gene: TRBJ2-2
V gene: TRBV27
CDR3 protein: CASHQPGGGTGELFF
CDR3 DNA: TGTGCCAGCCACCAGCCGGGGGGAGGCACCGGGGAGCTGTTTTTT

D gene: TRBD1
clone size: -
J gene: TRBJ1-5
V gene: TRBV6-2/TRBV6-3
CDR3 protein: CASSYPNPDRGRNQPQHF
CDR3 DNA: TGTGCCAGCAGTTACCCTAACCCGGACAGGGGGCGAAATCAGCCCCAGCATTTT

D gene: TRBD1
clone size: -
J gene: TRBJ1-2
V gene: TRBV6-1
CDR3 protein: CASTTGASGQTYGYTF
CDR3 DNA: TGTGCCAGCACTACTGGGGCCTCGGGACAGACCTATGGCTACACCTTC

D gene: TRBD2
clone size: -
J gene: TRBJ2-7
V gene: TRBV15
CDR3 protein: CATSGRTSGTSYEQYF
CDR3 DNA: TGTGCCACCAGCGGACGGACTAGCGGGACCTCCTACGAGCAGTACTTC

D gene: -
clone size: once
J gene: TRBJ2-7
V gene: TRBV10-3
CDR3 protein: CAISESTFEQYF
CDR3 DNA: TGTGCCATCAGTGAGTCTACGTTCGAGCAGTACTTC

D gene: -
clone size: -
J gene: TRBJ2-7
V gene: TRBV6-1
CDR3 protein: CASSSLWQGSFDEQYF
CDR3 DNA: TGTGCCAGCAGTTCCCTTTGGCAGGGTTCATTTGACGAGCAGTACTTC

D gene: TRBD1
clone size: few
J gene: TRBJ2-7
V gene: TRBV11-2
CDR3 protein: CASSPPPRRTGDYEQYF
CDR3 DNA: TGTGCCAGCAGCCCCCCACCCCGACGGACAGGGGATTACGAGCAGTACTTC

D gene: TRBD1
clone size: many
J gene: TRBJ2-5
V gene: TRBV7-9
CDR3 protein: CASSPGMTGGETQYF
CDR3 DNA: TGTGCCAGCAGCCCGGGGATGACAGGGGGAGAGACCCAGTACTTC

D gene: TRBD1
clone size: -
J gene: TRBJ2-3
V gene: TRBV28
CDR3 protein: CASSSGQGTDMQYF
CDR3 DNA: TGTGCCAGCAGTTCCGGACAGGGGACAGATATGCAGTATTTT